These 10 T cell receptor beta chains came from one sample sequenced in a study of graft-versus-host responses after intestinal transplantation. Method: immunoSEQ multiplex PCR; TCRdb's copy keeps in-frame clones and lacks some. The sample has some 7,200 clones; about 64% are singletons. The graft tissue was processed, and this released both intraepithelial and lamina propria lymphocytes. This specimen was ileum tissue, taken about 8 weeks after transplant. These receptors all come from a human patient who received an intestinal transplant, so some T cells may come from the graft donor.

In nucleotides, the CDR3 is TGCAGCGTTGAGGTGCTAGATGAGGCTAGCACAGATACGCAGTATTTT. Protein: CSVEVLDEASTDTQYF. The gene calls are TRBV29-1 and TRBJ2-3; D is uncertain. Germline-derived CDR1 and CDR2 are SQVTM and ANQGSEA. The CDR3 loop spans 16 amino acids. V lost 3 bases, J lost 0 bases, and 16 bases lay in between.

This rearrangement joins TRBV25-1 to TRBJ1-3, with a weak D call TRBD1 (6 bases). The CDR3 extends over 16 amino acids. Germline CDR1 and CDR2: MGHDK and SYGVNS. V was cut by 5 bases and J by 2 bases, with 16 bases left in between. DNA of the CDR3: TGTGCCAGCAGTACCCCTTATTCAGGGGCTGGAAACACCATATATTTT. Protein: CASSTPYSGAGNTIYF.

CDR3 bases: TGTGCCACCCGGCAGGGCATCACTAACTATGGCTACACCTTC. Protein: CATRQGITNYGYTF. The chain recombines TRBV15 with TRBJ1-2; D might be TRBD1 (5 bases). Germline V CDR1 and CDR2: LNHNV, YYDKDF (reference sequence). This CDR3 has 14 amino acids. Trimming left V 8 bases short and J 0 bases short, with 13 bases between. Full variable domain (rest looked up from reference TRBV15 and TRBJ1-2): DAMVIQNPRYQVTQFGKPVTLSCSQTLNHNVMYWYQQKSSQAPKLLFHYYDKDFNNEADTPDNFQSRRPNTSFCFLDIRSPGLGDTAMYLCATRQGITNYGYTFGSGTRLTVV.

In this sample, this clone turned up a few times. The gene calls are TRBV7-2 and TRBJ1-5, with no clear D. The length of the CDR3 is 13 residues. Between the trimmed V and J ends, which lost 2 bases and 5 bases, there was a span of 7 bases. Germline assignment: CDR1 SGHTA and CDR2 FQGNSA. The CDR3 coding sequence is TGTGCCAGCAGCTTACGGGGTGATCAGCCCCAGCATTTT. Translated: CASSLRGDQPQHF.

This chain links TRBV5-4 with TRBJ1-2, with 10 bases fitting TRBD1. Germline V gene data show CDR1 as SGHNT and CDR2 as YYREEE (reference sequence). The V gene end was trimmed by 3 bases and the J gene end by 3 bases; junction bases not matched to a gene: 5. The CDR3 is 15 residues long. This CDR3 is CASSSGQGDYYGYTF. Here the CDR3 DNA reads TGTGCCAGCAGCTCCGGACAGGGGGACTACTATGGCTACACCTTC.

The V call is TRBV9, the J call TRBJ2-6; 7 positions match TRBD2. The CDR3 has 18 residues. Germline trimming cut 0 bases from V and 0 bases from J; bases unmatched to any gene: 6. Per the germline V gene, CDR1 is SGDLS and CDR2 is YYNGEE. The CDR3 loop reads CASSVAPRGGSGANVLTF. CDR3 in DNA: TGTGCCAGCAGCGTAGCGCCCCGCGGGGGCTCTGGGGCCAACGTCCTGACTTTC.

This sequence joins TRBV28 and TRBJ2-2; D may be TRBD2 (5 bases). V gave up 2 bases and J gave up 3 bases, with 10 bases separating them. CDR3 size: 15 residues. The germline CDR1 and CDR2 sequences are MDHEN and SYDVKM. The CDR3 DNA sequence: TGTGCCAGCAGTTTAAGAGGGTATGACACCGGGGAGCTGTTTTTT. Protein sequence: CASSLRGYDTGELFF.

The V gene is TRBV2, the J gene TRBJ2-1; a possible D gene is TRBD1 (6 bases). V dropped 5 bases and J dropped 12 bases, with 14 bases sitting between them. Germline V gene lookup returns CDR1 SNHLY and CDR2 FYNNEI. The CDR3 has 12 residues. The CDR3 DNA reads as TGTGCCAGCAGTTCCGACAGGTTAGGGCAGTTCTTC. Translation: CASSSDRLGQFF.

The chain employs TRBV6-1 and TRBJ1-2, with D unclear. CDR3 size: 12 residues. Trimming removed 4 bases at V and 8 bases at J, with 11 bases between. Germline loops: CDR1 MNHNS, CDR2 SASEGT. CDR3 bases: TGTGCCAGCAGTGGAGGGAAGACGGGCTACACCTTC. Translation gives CASSGGKTGYTF.

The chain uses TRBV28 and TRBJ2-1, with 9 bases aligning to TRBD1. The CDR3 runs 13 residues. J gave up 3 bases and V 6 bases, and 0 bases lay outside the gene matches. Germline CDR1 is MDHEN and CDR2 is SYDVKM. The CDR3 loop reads CASRGQGYNEQFF. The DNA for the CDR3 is TGTGCCAGCAGGGGACAGGGCTACAATGAGCAGTTCTTC.